The 4 T cell receptor beta chains in this list originate from one sample, sequenced in a study of T cells in Graves' hyperthyroidism and ophthalmopathy. From RNA transcripts, TCR beta CDR3 regions were amplified. The TCR CDR3 first-round RT-PCR relied on the HTBI primer set. In TCRdb, the multiplex PCR reads were re-called with MiXCR into one record per CDR3 protein. The top ten clones hold just under 45% of a sample with 200,000 to 250,000 distinct CDR3 sequences, about 18% of them seen once. Sequenced: blood. These receptor sequences come from a man aged 35-49 years with Graves' hyperthyroidism.

Many counts were recorded for this clonotype. J is TRBJ1-5 and V is TRBV9, with 8 bases aligning to TRBD1. CDR1 SGDLS and CDR2 YYNGEE come from the germline V gene. This CDR3 comprises 15 residues. With 3 bases clipped from V and 2 bases from J, the junction kept 4 bases outside the gene matches. CDR3 residues: CASSAGQVGNQPQHF. As DNA, the CDR3 is TGTGCCAGCAGCGCGGGACAGGTGGGCAATCAGCCCCAGCATTTT.

Many counts were recorded for this clonotype. This chain connects TRBV20-1 to TRBJ2-1; the D gene is possibly TRBD2 (7 bases). Germline V lookup: CDR1 DFQATT, CDR2 SNEGSKA (reference sequence). Deletions cut 6 bases from V and 8 bases from J, with 26 bases between. The CDR3 loop spans 16 amino acids. The CDR3 region has the DNA TGCAGTGCCCTCGTAGGGGGGGCAGGTGGACGCGATGAGCAGTTCTTC. Residues: CSALVGGAGGRDEQFF.

The table lists this clonotype with many counts. J is TRBJ2-1 and V is TRBV27, with 14 bases that match TRBD2. The ends lost 5 bases at V and 7 bases at J; junction bases unmatched: 4. Germline V lookup: CDR1 MNHEY, CDR2 SMNVEV (reference sequence). CDR3 length: 15 amino acids. The CDR3: CASSPGLAGGNEQFF. The CDR3 nucleotides are TGTGCCAGCAGTCCCGGACTAGCGGGGGGAAATGAGCAGTTCTTC.

This clonotype was seen only a few times. The gene calls are TRBV5-4 and TRBJ1-2; 7 positions agree with TRBD1. V was clipped by 6 bases and J by 8 bases; unmatched bases: 13. CDR1 is SGHNT and CDR2 is YYREEE in the germline V gene (reference sequence). The CDR3 has 14 residues. CDR3 nucleotides: TGTGCCAGCACCCCCGGGACAGACCGCGGAGGCTACACCTTC. Its translation: CASTPGTDRGGYTF.